This T cell receptor beta chain was documented in a study of blood T cell repertoires in COVID-19 (TCRdb year 2020). Context from the whole study: Samples from collaborators originated in the United States, Italy and Spain and spanned both the acute and convalescent phases of COVID-19. The material from the prospective study consisted of cDNA or gDNA derived from T cells, B-cell-depleted T cells, or PBMCs. Deeply sampled blood TCRbeta repertoires from subjects exposed to, actively infected with, or recovered from COVID-19 were included in the dataset. Sample metadata almost always included a de-identified subject ID, COVID-19 status, age in years and sex. The samples were drawn from two sources: the first 160 participants of the ongoing ImmuneRACE study, and 1,000 to 1,500 subjects contributed by 6 global collaborators. The repertoires were released in a freely available public database meant as a resource for research on the immune response to SARS-CoV-2. Where HLA class I and class II types were available, the types were taken from metadata supplied by the sample provider, not from assay-based typing. Study-wide findings and limitations: The quantity of clinical and demographic metadata differed by source and by participant and was supplied without curation.

In the case of this clone: Its antigen specificity is not known. Base quality data are lacking; no much larger clone is found one base away.

TCRbeta CDR3 regions were amplified from genomic DNA using the immunoSEQ Assay, a bias-controlled multiplex PCR. On the authors' methods: Nucleated cell counts per sample were estimated from amplification of reference gene primers within the assay. To quantify the absolute abundance of each unique TCRbeta CDR3 rearrangement, sequence reads were collapsed and filtered. For each sample, productive Simpson clonality was calculated as the square root of Simpson's diversity index over productive rearrangements. TCRdb carries this immuneACCESS record with in-frame sequences only. Its versions omit some clonotypes, under half of them owing to an unresolved V gene in the studies checked, with the rest unexplained. The DNA was the basis for D and trimming; V, J and clone size are from that table. Here the sample has about 300,000 clones; about 85% occur a single time. The top ten constitute about 2.7% of the sample.

Participants in the prospective study were enrolled through a virtual design, were aged about 18 to 100 years, and lived in fewer than 30 United States geographic areas. In the prospective study, cohorts were assigned on the basis of participant-reported clinical history obtained from a screening survey and a study questionnaire. ImmuneRACE Cohort 3 recovered participants were defined by two consecutive negative NP/OP PCR tests, healthcare professional clearance, or symptom resolution. In the prospective study, whole blood, serum and a nasopharyngeal or oropharyngeal swab were collected from each participant by mobile phlebotomists. Additional blood draws and questionnaires over an approximately 2-month period could optionally be provided by prospective study participants. Before DNA extraction, blood samples from the prospective study were shipped at room temperature or frozen. The V end loses 5 bases and the J end loses 10 bases, and a stretch of 18 bases separates them. CDR1 MDHEN and CDR2 SYDVKM are derived from the germline V gene. Spanning cysteine to phenylalanine, the CDR3 consists of 15 amino acids. CDR3 DNA only is kept here, 45 bases in frame from base 1.

Sequencing input: PBMCs or T cells enriched from blood (not recorded which). The origin of this receptor is a woman aged 50 to 65 who had recovered from COVID-19. The rearrangement combines TRBV28 with TRBJ1-6; a weak D assignment points to TRBD1 (6 bases agree). The sequence in DNA is TGTGCCAGCAGTCTGACCGGGACATGGGGCTCACCCCTCCACTTT. It specifies CASSLTGTWGSPLHF.